Here is one T cell receptor beta chain with its context. Its antigen is still unknown. Sequenced by immunoSEQ multiplex PCR; TCRdb stores in-frame clones only, minus some. The sample has some 30,000 clones, approximately 94% seen once. This entry comes from a study of T cell clonotyping in hematopoietic cell transplantation. Study-level points and caveats: Few recipient clonotypes overlapped donors; over 95% were de novo at given depth. Recipient TCR diversity dropped after transplant; expanded clonotypes rose from day 30 to 180.

CDR3 size: 11 residues. In germline, CDR1 is ENHRY, CDR2 SYGVKD. V lost 3 bases to trimming and J lost 10 bases, with 9 bases between them. V and J are TRBV10-3 and TRBJ1-1, with D hard to call. The material sequenced was peripheral blood mononuclear cells. The sequence was obtained from a man in his fifties in good health. Some clones in this sample may be carry-over from other donors' samples. The CDR3 loop reads CAISESVLAFF. The CDR3, as DNA: TGTGCCATCAGTGAATCCGTATTAGCTTTCTTT.